This T cell receptor (beta chain) was identified in a study of spatial heterogeneity in lung cancer (dated by TCRdb to between 2019 and 2020). The study in broad terms: More beta-chain than alpha-chain transcripts were consistently detected, likely reflecting higher beta-chain transcript abundance. In tumor regions, TCR transcript counts showed a strong correlation with a T cell transcriptional module score derived from matched bulk RNA-seq. In the raw uncorrected reads, each unique combination of TCR and UMI appeared more than ten times on average. In non-small cell lung cancer, the study made a quantitative comparison of TCR alpha and beta repertoires among multiple tumor regions, matched nontumor lung and blood. Nonsynonymous mutation counts, determined by whole-exome sequencing of tumor tissue, were related to features of the TCR repertoire. Both alpha and beta chains were TCR-sequenced in 210 or so tumor regions, fewer than 80 matched nontumor lung samples and approximately 50 PBMC samples obtained at surgery. Study-level results and caveats: The count of ubiquitous expanded TCRs correlated with the count of ubiquitous nonsynonymous mutations, and the count of regional expanded TCRs correlated with the count of regional nonsynonymous mutations. The tumor nonsynonymous mutation count correlated with the number of expanded intratumoral alpha and beta TCRs. Estimated TCR-seq coverage of tumor T cells was only around 6.7% for alpha chains and around 14% for beta chains. Additional single-cell paired TCR alpha and beta sequencing was considered necessary to confirm, at a functional level, the hypothesis that regional TCRs recognize regional mutations.

This specimen's time point label, interpreted: sample taken at primary tumor resection. The donors were 65 to 90 patients from the lung TRACERx cohort who had early-stage, untreated non-small cell lung cancer. Without any cell sorting, TCR sequencing was performed on whole RNA extracted either from tumor and nontumor lung tissue or from cryopreserved PBMC samples. Only patients with enough RNA available from two or more tumor regions were chosen for TCR sequencing. Before being selected, tumor and adjacent nontumor lung specimens were reviewed by a lung pathologist. About this clonotype itself: Its antigen specificity is not known. No base quality values were provided; no much bigger clone lies one nucleotide off. For a library built for alpha chains, this beta chain is a stray read; little rests on its size.

V and J are truncated by 4 bases and 5 bases respectively, leaving an intervening sequence of 8 bases. The CDR3 numbers 11 residues from cysteine through phenylalanine. The retained sequence is limited to the CDR3, 33 bases, with the frame set at the first base. As encoded in the germline V gene, CDR1 is SQVTM while CDR2 is ANQGSEA. Libraries came from 5' RACE. The data were produced on a NextSeq 500. To allow correction of PCR and sequencing errors, the TCR library protocol tagged every TCR cDNA molecule with a unique molecular identifier. Per the original workflow: TCR identification, UMI-based error correction and CDR3 extraction were all carried out with Decombinator tools. Expanded TCRs were defined as those above a frequency of 2 per 1,000, corresponding to the top 1% of the tumor frequency distribution. Expanded tumor TCRs were classed as regional if statistically deemed absent (corrected P<0.05) from at least one tumor region, otherwise ubiquitous. Renyi diversity was calculated using the R vegan package after each repertoire was subsampled 100 times to 5,000 TCRs. To build CDR3 similarity networks, amino acid triplet string-kernel similarity was used, and CDR3s were connected when their pairwise similarity was above 0.82. Using fastp trimming at Q25 and MiXCR clonotype assembly, TCRdb reanalyzed the public sequencing data and kept in-frame beta chains. Each CDR3 protein gets just one entry, which takes the most common genes and DNA from the rows behind it. The authors' filters were not applied to this entry. The sample contains about 19,000 distinct CDR3 sequences, approximately 9.7% of them found a single time. Less than 25% of the sample is taken by the ten largest.

The specimen was lung tumor tissue, collected at surgery. This clonotype was obtained from a female donor with early-stage non-small cell lung cancer. The rearrangement combines TRBV29-1 with TRBJ1-1; the D gene is possibly TRBD1, with 5 bases matching. At the DNA level, the sequence is TGCAGCGTTGGTGGGGGAACTGAAGCTTTCTTT. This encodes CSVGGGTEAFF.